These 24 T cell receptor beta chains came from one sample sequenced in a study of T cells after yellow fever vaccination. Using its own MiXCR run on the 5' RACE reads, TCRdb lists one record per CDR3 protein. This table holds about 360,000 distinct CDR3 sequences, around 6.5% found once. The material sequenced was PBMCs, taken 5 days after the yellow fever booster vaccination. Receptors were obtained from a man aged 30 to 39 who received the YFV17D yellow fever vaccine.

This clonotype was recorded a few times. V gene TRBV12-3 or TRBV12-4 combines with J gene TRBJ2-2; perhaps TRBD2 as D (6 bases). V was cut by 4 bases and J by 4 bases, with 10 bases left in between. There are 14 residues in the CDR3. The CDR3: CASSSRDFTGELFF. The CDR3 coding sequence is TGTGCCAGCAGTTCCCGGGACTTCACCGGGGAGCTGTTTTTT.

This clonotype was seen at least ten times. DNA of the CDR3: TGTGCCAGCTCACCACCGAAGTCTGGCCTTACAGCCTACGAGCAGTACTTC. It is translated as CASSPPKSGLTAYEQYF. The chain employs TRBV18 and TRBJ2-7; D remains ambiguous. CDR3 length: 17 amino acids. Germline CDR1 and CDR2: KGHSH and LQKENI. V dropped 0 bases and J dropped 2 bases, with 17 bases sitting between them.

This clonotype was recorded many times. This sequence joins TRBV18 and TRBJ2-7; D may be TRBD1 or TRBD2 (5 bases each). This CDR3 comprises 14 residues. CDR1 KGHSH and CDR2 LQKENI come from the germline V gene. Between the trimmed V and J ends, which lost 5 bases and 0 bases, there was a span of 11 bases. The DNA for the CDR3 is TGTGCCAGCTCAGGGGACCGGAGCTCCTACGAGCAGTACTTC. Its protein product is CASSGDRSSYEQYF.

This clonotype was recorded at least ten times. This sequence joins TRBV21-1 and TRBJ2-7. TRBV21-1 is tagged as a pseudogene. The CDR3 spans 12 residues. The CDR3 loop is CASSKETYEQYF. CDR3 DNA sequence: TGTGCCAGCAGCAAGGAAACCTACGAGCAGTACTTC.

The V call is TRBV7-2, the J call TRBJ1-4, with unresolved D. The CDR3 consists of 15 residues. The germline V gene encodes CDR1 SGHTA and CDR2 FQGNSA. V dropped 1 base and J dropped 4 bases, with 10 bases sitting between them. CDR3 residues: CASSLDQWNNEKLFF. The DNA for the CDR3 is TGTGCCAGCAGCTTAGACCAATGGAATAATGAAAAACTGTTTTTT. Full variable domain (remainder filled in from reference TRBV7-2 and TRBJ1-4): GAGVSQSPSNKVTEKGKDVELRCDPISGHTALYWYRQSLGQGLEFLIYFQGNSAPDKSGLPSDRFSAERTGGSVSTLTIQRTQQEDSAVYLCASSLDQWNNEKLFFGSGTQLSVL.

The chain is built from TRBV11-2 and TRBJ2-7; the D is unclear. The CDR3 runs to 17 residues. V lost 4 bases and J lost 1, with 20 bases in between. Germline assignment: CDR1 SGHAT and CDR2 FQNNGV. The CDR3: CASSSPSEPTPSYEQYF. The DNA for the CDR3 is TGTGCCAGCAGCTCCCCCTCTGAGCCCACCCCTTCCTACGAGCAGTACTTC.

This clonotype was found a few times. This chain links TRBV10-3 with TRBJ2-7; 8 nucleotides line up with TRBD1. This CDR3 region has 16 residues. V lost 5 bases, J lost 0 bases, and 9 bases stayed unmatched. Germline values: CDR1 ENHRY, CDR2 SYGVKD. In DNA, the CDR3 is TGTGCCATCAGTCCCGACAGGGGCCCGAGCTCCTACGAGCAGTACTTC. Translated: CAISPDRGPSSYEQYF.

This chain connects TRBV15 to TRBJ2-1; D gene ambiguous. The length of the CDR3 is 13 residues. V gave up 8 bases and J gave up 1 base, with 9 bases separating them. Germline V gene lookup returns CDR1 LNHNV and CDR2 YYDKDF (reference sequence). The CDR3 here is CATAQRSYNEQFF. CDR3 DNA sequence: TGTGCCACCGCCCAACGGTCCTACAATGAGCAGTTCTTC.

This clonotype was recorded many times. The chain has TRBV6-2 or TRBV6-3 and TRBJ2-1; 7 nucleotides align to TRBD1. The CDR3 is made up of 16 amino acids. Germline CDR1 MNHEY, CDR2 SVGEGT. The trim removed 0 bases at V and 5 bases at J, leaving 7 bases unmatched. The CDR3 region has the DNA TGTGCCAGCAGTTACTCGAGGGACAGCCTAAACAATGAGCAGTTCTTC. As protein: CASSYSRDSLNNEQFF.

Only a few counts were recorded for this clonotype. The chain uses TRBV24-1 and TRBJ2-1; TRBD2 agrees at 8 bases. The CDR3 loop spans 16 amino acids. Germline V gene sequence: CDR1 KGHDR, CDR2 SFDVKD. The J segment lost 6 bases and the V segment lost 6 bases, leaving 12 bases of the junction unmatched. The CDR3 nucleotides read TGTGCCACCAGTACCAATGCGGGAGGTGTCTCCAATGAGCAGTTCTTC. Its translation: CATSTNAGGVSNEQFF.

This clonotype was recorded a few times. CDR3 residues: CASSFRGPSTNEKLFF. CDR3 sequence (DNA): TGTGCCAGCAGTTTCCGGGGCCCCTCAACTAATGAAAAACTGTTTTTT. This chain joins TRBV12-3 or TRBV12-4 and TRBJ1-4, with D possibly being TRBD1 (5 bases). V was shortened by 3 bases and J by 0 bases, with 11 bases between the two germline ends. The CDR3 consists of 16 residues.

This chain links TRBV4-3 with TRBJ2-5; the D gene is possibly TRBD2 (6 bases). Deletions cut 1 base from V and 0 bases from J, with 15 bases between. The germline gives CDR1 LGHNA, CDR2 YSLEER. The length of the CDR3 is 17 residues. The CDR3 protein is CASSQVGGGAYQETQYF. The CDR3 DNA reads as TGCGCCAGCAGCCAAGTCGGTGGAGGGGCCTACCAAGAGACCCAGTACTTC.

This clonotype was found a few times. A much larger clone is a single base away; this may be a read error. The chain joins TRBV12-3 or TRBV12-4 to TRBJ2-1, with 10 bases identical to TRBD2. This CDR3 spans 18 amino acids. CDR3 DNA: TGTGCCTGCAGTTTTCGGTCTTCTAGCGGGAGTCTCCACAATGAGCAGTTCTTC. Protein: CACSFRSSSGSLHNEQFF.

This chain links TRBV12-3 or TRBV12-4 with TRBJ2-5; D ambiguous. The CDR3 has 12 amino acids. Trimming took 6 bases from V and 4 from J, leaving 9 bases between them. DNA of the CDR3: TGTGCCAGCAGAACAAACGGAGAGACCCAGTACTTC. Translating gives CASRTNGETQYF.

This sequence joins TRBV9 and TRBJ1-1; D gene uncertain. Germline V lookup: CDR1 SGDLS, CDR2 YYNGEE. The CDR3 is 14 amino acids. The V and J ends lost 0 bases and 0 bases respectively, with 6 bases between them. The CDR3 loop is CASSVVVMNTEAFF. The CDR3 DNA is TGTGCCAGCAGCGTAGTCGTAATGAACACTGAAGCTTTCTTT.

The chain joins TRBV19 to TRBJ2-1; D is uncertain. The V gene lost 6 bases and the J gene lost 6 bases, with 21 bases spanning the gap. The germline CDR1 and CDR2 sequences are LNHDA and SQIVND (reference sequence). The CDR3 has 16 residues. The DNA of the CDR3 is TGTGCCAGTAGCTTGACGTGGTCAAACCGGGCCAATGAGCAGTTCTTC. It is translated as CASSLTWSNRANEQFF.

The chain combines TRBV29-1 with TRBJ2-1, with D possibly matching TRBD2 (5 bases). Germline V gene data show CDR1 as SQVTM and CDR2 as ANQGSEA. The CDR3 loop spans 11 amino acids. V dropped 6 bases and J dropped 7 bases, with 10 bases sitting between them. In DNA form, the CDR3 reads TGCAGCGTCGAGGGCTGGAATGAGCAGTTCTTC. Protein sequence: CSVEGWNEQFF.

The rearrangement uses TRBV7-2 and TRBJ1-1; D remains ambiguous. Trimming shortened V by 4 bases and J by 1 base, and 13 bases separated the two germline ends. The CDR3 spans 15 residues. Germline loops: CDR1 SGHTA, CDR2 FQGNSA. The CDR3 here is CASSSAELWNTEAFF. The CDR3, as DNA: TGTGCCAGCAGCTCAGCGGAGTTATGGAACACTGAAGCTTTCTTT.

This clonotype was observed a handful of times. The chain uses TRBV12-3 or TRBV12-4 and TRBJ1-5; D is undetermined. Trimming cost V 3 bases and J 1 base, with 10 bases left between them. The CDR3 has 15 amino acids. This CDR3 is CASSLESVSNQPQHF. CDR3 DNA sequence: TGTGCCAGCAGTTTGGAGAGCGTAAGCAATCAGCCCCAGCATTTT.

The CDR3 coding sequence is TGCAGCGAAGCAGGGGCCTTTGGAGAGACCCAGTACTTC. It specifies CSEAGAFGETQYF. The chain carries TRBV29-1 and TRBJ2-5; the D gene is possibly TRBD1 (6 bases). The V and J ends lost 7 bases and 4 bases respectively, with 16 bases between them. Germline CDR1 SQVTM, CDR2 ANQGSEA. The CDR3 is 13 residues long.

This clonotype was seen a handful of times. The chain uses TRBV29-1 and TRBJ2-7; 10 bases line up with TRBD1. CDR3 size: 15 residues. The V gene end was trimmed by 7 bases and the J gene end by 1 base; junction bases not matched to a gene: 10. Germline V gene sequence: CDR1 SQVTM, CDR2 ANQGSEA. CDR3 amino acids: CSAILDRGVSYEQYF. CDR3 DNA: TGCAGCGCCATACTGGACAGGGGGGTTTCCTACGAGCAGTACTTC.

This clonotype has more than one count but fewer than ten. The genes are TRBV19 and TRBJ2-7; D gene ambiguous. Trimming removed 1 base at V and 4 bases at J, with 8 bases between. In germline, CDR1 is LNHDA, CDR2 SQIVND (reference sequence). The CDR3 is 13 residues long. In DNA form, the CDR3 reads TGTGCCAGTAGTATAGCGTCCATGTACGAGCAGTACTTC. Encoded protein: CASSIASMYEQYF.

This clonotype has a handful of counts. This sequence joins TRBV14 and TRBJ2-2; 7 bases agree with TRBD1. The germline V gene has CDR1 SGHDN and CDR2 FVKESK. The CDR3 runs to 16 residues. The ends lost 2 bases at V and 1 base at J; junction bases unmatched: 4. The CDR3 nucleotides are TGTGCCAGCAGCCAATCTGGGGACAGGAACACCGGGGAGCTGTTTTTT. This translates into CASSQSGDRNTGELFF.

This clonotype came up a few times. The chain combines TRBV7-2 with TRBJ2-7; 8 bases are shared with TRBD1. Germline values: CDR1 SGHTA, CDR2 FQGNSA. Trimming cost V 5 bases and J 5 bases; bases outside gene matches: 17. CDR3 length: 17 amino acids. The CDR3 nucleotides are TGTGCCAGCAGCGCAGGGGGCCGGGACACCTTCCAAGACGAGCAGTACTTC. Protein sequence: CASSAGGRDTFQDEQYF.